What follows is one T cell receptor (beta chain) and its context. As yet, its antigen is unknown. This entry belongs to a study of beta chain features in type 1 diabetes. CDR1 and CDR2 from the germline V gene are SQVTM and ANQGSEA. The CDR3 sequence is 11 residues long. The V end lost 4 bases, the J end lost 0 bases, and 3 bases lay between the germline ends. Expressed TCRB transcripts were sequenced, since all the RNA that had been isolated was reverse transcribed. Repertoires were generated with immunoSEQ multiplex PCR, while TCRdb's copy carries only in-frame clones and drops some. The table shows fewer than 200,000 clones, with around an eighth occurring only once. Study-wide results and limits: Sequencing the cDNA could make cells with high TCR expression show up more than they should.

Sequences were obtained from central memory CD4+ T cells from blood. The gene calls are TRBV29-1 and TRBJ1-2, with D uncertain. The TCR was taken from a woman aged 18-29 years in good health. This CDR3 is CSVGANYGYTF. Here the CDR3 DNA reads TGCAGCGTTGGAGCTAACTATGGCTACACCTTC. The whole variable domain, filled in from reference TRBV29-1 and TRBJ1-2, reads SAVISQKPSRDICQRGTSLTIQCQVDSQVTMMFWYRQQPGQSLTLIATANQGSEATYESGFVIDKFPISRPNLTFSTLTVSNMSPEDSSIYLCSVGANYGYTFGSGTRLTVV.